Following are 24 T cell receptor beta chains from one sample sequenced in a study of T-cell memory formation after mild COVID-19. TCRdb independently ran MiXCR on the 5' RACE reads; one entry per CDR3 protein. The sample holds roughly 300,000 distinct CDR3 sequences; 16% are singletons and the top ten take 20% to 25%. Material for sequencing was PBMCs or a T cell subset sorted from them (not recorded which). Source of these receptors: a man between 18 and 29 years old who had mild COVID-19 (a few samples of this study predate the infection). Cell type and time point are not known.

The gene calls are TRBV6-2 or TRBV6-3 and TRBJ2-3; perhaps TRBD2 as D (6 bases). CDR3 length equals 17 residues. Per germline, CDR1 MNHEY and CDR2 SVGEGT. With 5 bases removed from V and 1 base from J, the gap between germline ends came to 19 bases. The CDR3 spells CASSPSGELYGTDTQYF. The CDR3, as DNA: TGTGCCAGCAGTCCCTCGGGGGAATTGTATGGCACAGATACGCAGTATTTT.

A few counts support this clonotype. This chain's CDR3 is CASSLRLAGRETQYF. The CDR3 DNA reads TGTGCCAGCAGCTTACGCCTAGCTGGTAGGGAGACCCAGTACTTC. This chain links TRBV7-2 with TRBJ2-5; possibly TRBD2 for D (5 bases). The CDR3 covers 15 residues. Germline CDR1 reads SGHTA; CDR2 reads FQGNSA. V was pared by 2 bases and J by 5 bases, with 15 bases between. The full variable domain, with the rest looked up from reference TRBV7-2 and TRBJ2-5, is GAGVSQSPSNKVTEKGKDVELRCDPISGHTALYWYRQSLGQGLEFLIYFQGNSAPDKSGLPSDRFSAERTGGSVSTLTIQRTQQEDSAVYLCASSLRLAGRETQYFGPGTRLLVL.

The chain carries TRBV12-3 or TRBV12-4 and TRBJ1-1, with 8 bases lining up with TRBD1. The CDR3 contains 12 residues. V lost 4 bases and J lost 10; bases outside the gene matches: 5. In DNA form, the CDR3 reads TGTGCCAGCAGTTATACAGGGGGTTTAGCTTTCTTT. This codes for CASSYTGGLAFF.

The CDR3 loop reads CATGHDNEQFF. The DNA for the CDR3 is TGTGCCACTGGCCACGACAATGAGCAGTTCTTC. V gene TRBV15 combines with J gene TRBJ2-1; D uncertain. Per germline, CDR1 LNHNV and CDR2 YYDKDF (reference sequence). The V gene lost 9 bases and the J gene lost 5 bases, with 8 bases spanning the gap. The CDR3 has 11 amino acids.

This clonotype came up a few times. This chain's CDR3 is CASTRSLGNEQFF. The CDR3 DNA is TGTGCCAGCACCCGCTCACTTGGCAATGAGCAGTTCTTC. The chain recombines TRBV7-9 with TRBJ2-1; D unclear. Trimming cost V 7 bases and J 6 bases, with 13 bases left between them. The length of the CDR3 is 13 residues. The germline CDR1 and CDR2 sequences are SEHNR and FQNEAQ (reference sequence).

This clonotype was picked up a small number of times. This chain connects TRBV29-1 to TRBJ2-3, with unresolved D. The V gene's germline CDR1 is SQVTM and CDR2 ANQGSEA. The CDR3 sequence is 13 residues long. Trimming removed 4 bases from V and 4 bases from J, with 12 bases in between. The CDR3: CSVGGYRADTQYF. Written as DNA, the CDR3 is TGCAGCGTTGGGGGTTATAGGGCAGATACGCAGTATTTT.

This clonotype was seen ten or more times. This chain joins TRBV12-3 or TRBV12-4 and TRBJ2-7; 8 bases align to TRBD1. The length of the CDR3 is 15 residues. The J segment lost 3 bases and the V segment lost 3 bases, leaving 7 bases of the junction unmatched. The chain's CDR3 is CASSFSGTGLYEQYF. DNA for the CDR3: TGTGCCAGCAGTTTCTCCGGGACAGGCCTCTACGAGCAGTACTTC.

The chain carries TRBV10-3 and TRBJ2-2; 7 bases fit TRBD1. This CDR3 comprises 15 residues. The J segment lost 4 bases and the V segment lost 3 bases, leaving 5 bases of the junction unmatched. The germline V gene encodes CDR1 ENHRY and CDR2 SYGVKD. The CDR3 DNA sequence: TGTGCCATCAGTGAAAAGGGGGCCCCCACCGGGGAGCTGTTTTTT. Protein: CAISEKGAPTGELFF.

This clonotype was detected ten times or more. CDR3 in amino acids: CASSAGTGNYEQYF. In nucleotides, the CDR3 is TGTGCCAGCAGTGCCGGGACAGGGAACTACGAGCAGTACTTC. The rearrangement uses TRBV12-3 or TRBV12-4 and TRBJ2-7; 9 bases are a match to TRBD1. The CDR3 totals 14 residues. V lost 5 bases, J lost 3 bases, and 5 bases stayed unmatched.

The rearrangement uses TRBV28 and TRBJ1-1; TRBD1 matches 7 bases. The CDR3 contains 15 residues. V lost 6 bases to trimming and J lost 2 bases; unmatched junction nucleotides: 9. Germline V lookup: CDR1 MDHEN, CDR2 SYDVKM. CDR3 coding DNA: TGTGCCAGCAGGCACCCCGACAGGGTTAACACTGAAGCTTTCTTT. Its protein product is CASRHPDRVNTEAFF.

This clonotype was counted between two and nine times. The V and J genes are TRBV20-1 and TRBJ2-2; perhaps TRBD2 as D (6 bases). Germline V gives CDR1 DFQATT, CDR2 SNEGSKA (reference sequence). V lost 6 bases, J lost 1 base, and 15 bases lay in between. The CDR3 sequence is 15 residues long. DNA for the CDR3: TGCAGTGCCGCGGGCGAGGGAGGGAACACCGGGGAGCTGTTTTTT. It is translated as CSAAGEGGNTGELFF.

V and J are TRBV13 and TRBJ2-3; no clear D. Trimming stripped 2 bases from V and 8 bases from J, with 5 bases between. Per the germline V gene, CDR1 is PRHDT and CDR2 is FYEKMQ (reference sequence). The CDR3 covers 11 residues. CDR3 in amino acids: CASSLNPTQYF. The CDR3 coding sequence is TGTGCCAGCAGCTTAAACCCTACGCAGTATTTT.

The V and J genes are TRBV6-6 and TRBJ2-7; 11 nucleotides align to TRBD1. V gave up 6 bases and J gave up 4 bases; unmatched junction bases: 8. This CDR3 comprises 15 residues. Germline V lookup: CDR1 MNHNY, CDR2 SVGAGI (reference sequence). This CDR3 is CASSRGGTGGYEQYF. Written as DNA, the CDR3 is TGTGCCAGCAGCCGGGGAGGGACAGGGGGATACGAGCAGTACTTC.

This clonotype has a count of ten or more. The chain joins TRBV6-2 or TRBV6-3 to TRBJ1-6; D gene uncertain. This CDR3 spans 13 amino acids. The germline V and J ends were trimmed by 2 bases and 7 bases, with 6 bases remaining between them. CDR1 MNHEY and CDR2 SVGEGT come from the germline V gene. CDR3 loop: CASSYIENSPLHF. The CDR3 nucleotides are TGTGCCAGCAGTTACATTGAGAATTCACCCCTCCACTTT.

The CDR3 nucleotides are TGTGCCAGCAGCTTAATCGGGGCCAATGAGCAGTTCTTC. This gives the protein CASSLIGANEQFF. The chain links TRBV7-7 to TRBJ2-1, with D perhaps being TRBD1 or TRBD2 (5 bases each). This CDR3 is built from 13 residues. V dropped 2 bases and J dropped 6 bases, with 8 bases sitting between them. Germline V gives CDR1 SSHAT, CDR2 FNYEAQ (reference sequence).

The V call is TRBV7-6, the J call TRBJ2-1, with D perhaps TRBD1 or TRBD2 (5 bases each). This CDR3 comprises 15 residues. V dropped 5 bases and J dropped 15 bases, with 26 bases sitting between them. Germline V gene lookup returns CDR1 SGHVS and CDR2 FNYEAQ. The CDR3 sequence is CASSATPLGDLNRFF. CDR3 bases: TGTGCCAGCAGCGCGACCCCCCTCGGGGACCTCAACCGGTTCTTC.

This clonotype has more than one count but fewer than ten. The rearrangement uses TRBV6-6 and TRBJ2-7; D could derive from TRBD1 or TRBD2 (6 bases each). V lost 0 bases and J lost 5, with 11 bases in between. Germline CDR1 reads MNHNY; CDR2 reads SVGAGI (reference sequence). The CDR3 sequence is 14 residues long. The CDR3 nucleotides read TGTGCCAGCAGTTACTCAGGGGGGCCTCACGAGCAGTACTTC. It is translated as CASSYSGGPHEQYF.

The table lists this clonotype with many counts. The CDR3, as DNA: TGCGCCAGCAGCCAAGAGGGTTGGGGGAATGAGCAGTTCTTC. It specifies CASSQEGWGNEQFF. This chain joins TRBV4-3 and TRBJ2-1; D is tentatively TRBD1 or TRBD2 (5 bases each). The CDR3 length is 14 residues. CDR1 LGHNA and CDR2 YSLEER come from the germline V gene. Between the trimmed V and J ends, which lost 0 bases and 7 bases, there was a span of 10 bases.

This clonotype was recorded a few times. The chain recombines TRBV6-4 with TRBJ1-2, with D possibly matching TRBD1 (5 bases). Germline V gene lookup returns CDR1 MRHNA and CDR2 SNTAGT. The CDR3 is 15 amino acids. Trimming shortened V by 6 bases and J by 1 base, and 15 bases separated the two germline ends. This CDR3 reads CASSAQRGNNYGYTF. As DNA, the CDR3 is TGTGCCAGCAGCGCCCAGAGGGGCAATAACTATGGCTACACCTTC.

The V gene is TRBV5-1, the J gene TRBJ1-1; TRBD1 matches 7 bases. CDR1 SGHRS and CDR2 YFSETQ come from the germline V gene. With V trimmed by 4 bases and J by 11 bases, 11 bases remained unmatched. The CDR3 is 13 residues long. Here the CDR3 DNA reads TGCGCCAGCAGCCCGGTAAACAGGGGAGACGCTTTCTTT. Protein: CASSPVNRGDAFF.

The V gene is TRBV7-9, the J gene TRBJ1-3; tentative D call: TRBD1 (5 bases). Deletions cut 0 bases from V and 4 bases from J, with 16 bases between. The germline V gene has CDR1 SEHNR and CDR2 FQNEAQ (reference sequence). The CDR3 sequence is 17 residues long. Here the CDR3 DNA reads TGTGCCAGCAGCTTAGCGTGGGGCACTCCCGCGGGAAACACCATATATTTT. Amino acid sequence: CASSLAWGTPAGNTIYF.

This clonotype came up a few times. V gene TRBV7-2 combines with J gene TRBJ2-5, with D perhaps TRBD1 (6 bases). V lost 5 bases to trimming and J lost 4 bases, with 17 bases between them. This CDR3 comprises 15 residues. Germline loops: CDR1 SGHTA, CDR2 FQGNSA. The CDR3 DNA reads TGTGCCAGCAGCCCACAGGGCTTCGACGGAGAGACCCAGTACTTC. Encoded protein: CASSPQGFDGETQYF.

This clonotype was seen many times. The chain has TRBV10-1 and TRBJ2-3; D may be TRBD2 (6 bases). Germline CDR1 and CDR2: WNHNN and SYGVQD (reference sequence). V was cut by 4 bases and J by 1 base, with 9 bases left in between. The CDR3 extends over 14 amino acids. The CDR3 nucleotides are TGCGCCAGCAGTGGACAGCGGGGCACAGATACGCAGTATTTT. It codes for CASSGQRGTDTQYF.

This clonotype was seen only a few times. The chain uses TRBV7-7 and TRBJ2-2, with a tentative D call TRBD2 (5 bases). CDR3 length: 16 amino acids. CDR1 and CDR2 from the germline V gene are SSHAT and FNYEAQ (reference sequence). The germline V and J ends were trimmed by 6 bases and 1 base, with 15 bases remaining between them. CDR3 in amino acids: CASSPAPSMNTGELFF. The CDR3 bases are TGTGCCAGCAGTCCAGCCCCTAGCATGAACACCGGGGAGCTGTTTTTT. Using reference TRBV7-7 and TRBJ2-2 for the parts outside the CDR3, the full variable domain is GAGVSQSPRYKVTKRGQDVTLRCDPISSHATLYWYQQALGQGPEFLTYFNYEAQPDKSGLPSDRFSAERPEGSISTLTIQRTEQRDSAMYRCASSPAPSMNTGELFFGEGSRLTVL.